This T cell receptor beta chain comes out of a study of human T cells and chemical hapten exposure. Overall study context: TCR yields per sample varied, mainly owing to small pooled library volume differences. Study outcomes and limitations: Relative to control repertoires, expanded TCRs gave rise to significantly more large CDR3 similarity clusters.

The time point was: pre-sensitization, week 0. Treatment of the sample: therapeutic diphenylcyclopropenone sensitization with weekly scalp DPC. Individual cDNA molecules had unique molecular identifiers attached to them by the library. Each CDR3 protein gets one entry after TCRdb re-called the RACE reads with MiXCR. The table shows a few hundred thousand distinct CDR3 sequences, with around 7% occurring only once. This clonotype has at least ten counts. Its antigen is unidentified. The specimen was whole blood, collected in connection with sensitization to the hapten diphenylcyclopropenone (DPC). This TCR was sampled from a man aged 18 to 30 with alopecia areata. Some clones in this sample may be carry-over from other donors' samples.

Here the CDR3 reads CASSQWGGYTEAFF. The CDR3 nucleotides are TGTGCCAGCAGCCAGTGGGGGGGATACACTGAAGCTTTCTTT. The chain carries TRBV6-2 or TRBV6-3 and TRBJ1-1; D may be TRBD1 (5 bases). The CDR3 length is 14 residues. Germline lookup yields CDR1 MNHEY and CDR2 SVGEGT. Trimming stripped 6 bases from V and 3 bases from J, with 14 bases between.